These 32 T cell receptor beta chains came from one sample sequenced in a study of CD8 T cells in ankylosing spondylitis. TCRdb re-called the 5' RACE reads with MiXCR, one entry per CDR3 protein. Of about 140,000 distinct CDR3 sequences in the sample, about 32% were seen once. The specimen was synovial fluid, either unsorted or a sorted T cell fraction (not recorded which). The receptors here all came from a male donor with ankylosing spondylitis.

This clonotype came up a few times. The chain recombines TRBV3-1 with TRBJ1-1; D is ambiguous. V lost 4 bases to trimming and J lost 1 base, with 7 bases between them. The CDR3 extends over 13 amino acids. Germline lookup yields CDR1 LGHDT and CDR2 YNNKEL (reference sequence). CDR3 sequence reads: CASSRPQNTEAFF. In nucleotides, the CDR3 is TGTGCCAGCAGCCGCCCCCAGAACACTGAAGCTTTCTTT.

This chain joins TRBV12-3 or TRBV12-4 and TRBJ1-2; a possible D gene is TRBD1 (5 bases). The CDR3 is 13 amino acids. Trimming cost V 3 bases and J 3 bases, with 8 bases left between them. CDR3 coding DNA: TGTGCCAGCAGTTTGCCGACAGACTATGGCTACACCTTC. It yields the protein CASSLPTDYGYTF.

The genes are TRBV11-3 and TRBJ2-1; D is perhaps TRBD1 or TRBD2 (7 bases each). The CDR3 spans 13 residues. Trimming took off 8 bases at V and 7 bases at J, with 15 bases between the two ends. Germline CDR1 reads SGHNT; CDR2 reads YENEEA. The chain's CDR3 is CASAGGAGNEQFF. The DNA of the CDR3 is TGTGCCAGCGCAGGGGGGGCGGGGAATGAGCAGTTCTTC.

The V and J genes are TRBV5-1 and TRBJ1-6; weak D call: TRBD1 (5 bases). The CDR3 is 14 amino acids. Deletions cut 0 bases from V and 7 bases from J, with 8 bases between. Germline values: CDR1 SGHRS, CDR2 YFSETQ. The CDR3 coding sequence is TGCGCCAGCAGCTTGGAGGGGAGCAATTCACCCCTCCACTTT. This translates into CASSLEGSNSPLHF. The variable domain in full, completed from reference TRBV5-1 and TRBJ1-6, reads KAGVTQTPRYLIKTRGQQVTLSCSPISGHRSVSWYQQTPGQGLQFLFEYFSETQRNKGNFPGRFSGRQFSNSRSEMNVSTLELGDSALYLCASSLEGSNSPLHFGNGTRLTVT.

The chain joins TRBV6-1 to TRBJ1-5; perhaps TRBD1 as D (5 bases). The CDR3 has 14 residues. Trimming removed 7 bases at V and 0 bases at J, with 10 bases between. Germline CDR1 reads MNHNS; CDR2 reads SASEGT. The CDR3 loop reads CASNTDSSNQPQHF. The DNA for the CDR3 is TGTGCCAGCAATACTGACAGTAGCAATCAGCCCCAGCATTTT.

The chain carries TRBV7-2 and TRBJ1-5; D is perhaps TRBD1 (6 bases). The CDR3 is made up of 14 amino acids. Trimming cost V 4 bases and J 5 bases, with 12 bases left between them. Germline V CDR1 and CDR2: SGHTA, FQGNSA. CDR3 DNA: TGTGCCAGCAGCTCTGGGGGGGGGCATCAGCCCCAGCATTTT. It encodes CASSSGGGHQPQHF.

A remark on this clonotype: A read error may be the cause here, since a much bigger clone is one base away. V gene TRBV20-1 combines with J gene TRBJ1-1; D remains ambiguous. The CDR3 spans 11 residues. Germline V lookup: CDR1 DFQATT, CDR2 SNEGSKA (reference sequence). The CDR3 loop is CSARPNIEAFF. The CDR3 DNA is TGCAGTGCTAGACCGAACATTGAAGCTTTCTTT.

The rearrangement links TRBV7-3 to TRBJ1-4, with 10 positions matching TRBD1. There are 15 residues in the CDR3. V gave up 6 bases and J gave up 5 bases; unmatched junction bases: 6. The germline V gene has CDR1 SGHTA and CDR2 FQGTGA. Here the CDR3 reads CASSSGQGINEKLFF. The CDR3 DNA is TGTGCCAGCAGTTCGGGACAGGGGATAAATGAAAAACTGTTTTTT.

The rearrangement links TRBV20-1 to TRBJ2-5; the match to TRBD2 covers 8 bases. J gave up 5 bases and V 6 bases, and 8 bases lay outside the gene matches. Germline CDR1 reads DFQATT; CDR2 reads SNEGSKA (reference sequence). The CDR3 sequence is 13 residues long. CDR3 bases: TGCAGTGCATATGGACTAGCCCACGAGACCCAGTACTTC. Translated, it gives CSAYGLAHETQYF.

The rearrangement uses TRBV19 and TRBJ1-1, with 7 bases fitting TRBD1. Losses at the gene ends were 10 bases for V and 1 base for J; bases not matched to a gene: 18. The V gene's germline CDR1 is LNHDA and CDR2 SQIVND (reference sequence). The CDR3 totals 17 residues. The CDR3 region has the DNA TGTGCCACCTCGCAGGGGGGGACAGTAATGGGGAACACTGAAGCTTTCTTT. Translation gives CATSQGGTVMGNTEAFF.

This clonotype was detected ten times or more. The rearrangement uses TRBV20-1 and TRBJ1-1; D gene ambiguous. V shed 1 base and J shed 8 bases, with 14 bases lying between them. Germline CDR1 and CDR2: DFQATT and SNEGSKA (reference sequence). The CDR3 sequence is 13 residues long. CDR3 amino acids: CSARGSAVGEAFF. The DNA for the CDR3 is TGCAGTGCTAGAGGTTCCGCTGTCGGCGAAGCTTTCTTT.

The CDR3 nucleotides read TGTGCCAGCAGGATCAGTTCAACTAATGAAAAACTGTTTTTT. It is translated as CASRISSTNEKLFF. The chain has TRBV5-5 and TRBJ1-4, with D uncertain. CDR1 and CDR2 from the germline V gene are SGHKS and YYEKEE (reference sequence). V was clipped by 5 bases and J by 0 bases, with 8 bases between them. CDR3 length equals 14 residues.

The genes are TRBV11-1 and TRBJ2-6; D is unresolved. V shed 4 bases and J shed 0 bases, with 16 bases lying between them. Per germline, CDR1 SGHAT and CDR2 FQDESV (reference sequence). The length of the CDR3 is 18 residues. In DNA, the CDR3 is TGTGCCAGCAGCTCCCCGAAGGCAGGCTACTCTGGGGCCAACGTCCTGACTTTC. As protein: CASSSPKAGYSGANVLTF.

This clonotype was picked up many times. The chain employs TRBV20-1 and TRBJ2-3; TRBD1 might be the D (6 bases). The CDR3 is 14 amino acids. Germline assignment: CDR1 DFQATT and CDR2 SNEGSKA (reference sequence). V was trimmed by 6 bases and J by 2 bases, leaving 15 bases between them. The CDR3 nucleotides read TGCAGTGCAGGGGGACACCTTATCACAGATACGCAGTATTTT. Residues: CSAGGHLITDTQYF.

This clonotype was seen only a few times. This chain connects TRBV11-2 to TRBJ2-5, with 9 positions matching TRBD1. Germline trimming cut 1 base from V and 9 bases from J; bases unmatched to any gene: 9. CDR3 length: 15 amino acids. Germline CDR1 is SGHAT and CDR2 is FQNNGV. The CDR3 sequence: CASSLGGTGTSAQYF. The CDR3 DNA reads TGTGCCAGCAGCTTAGGGGGGACAGGGACGTCGGCCCAGTACTTC. Complete variable domain (other parts from reference TRBV11-2 and TRBJ2-5): EAGVAQSPRYKIIEKRQSVAFWCNPISGHATLYWYQQILGQGPKLLIQFQNNGVVDDSQLPKDRFSAERLKGVDSTLKIQPAKLEDSAVYLCASSLGGTGTSAQYFGPGTRLLVL.

There are a few counts of this clonotype. This rearrangement joins TRBV3-1 to TRBJ2-1; 7 bases match TRBD1. With 0 bases clipped from V and 4 bases from J, the junction kept 6 bases outside the gene matches. Germline assignment: CDR1 LGHDT and CDR2 YNNKEL (reference sequence). The CDR3 contains 16 residues. The CDR3 DNA sequence: TGTGCCAGCAGCCAAGACACAGGGGTGGGGTACAATGAGCAGTTCTTC. Translated: CASSQDTGVGYNEQFF.

At least ten counts were recorded for this clonotype. The V and J genes are TRBV20-1 and TRBJ2-5; D might be TRBD1 or TRBD2, each matching 6 bases. The V gene's germline CDR1 is DFQATT and CDR2 SNEGSKA (reference sequence). V lost 3 bases, J lost 6 bases, and 17 bases lay in between. The CDR3 has 14 amino acids. The CDR3 DNA reads TGCAGTGCTAGCACCGCAGGGGCGGGGAAGACCCAGTACTTC. Residues: CSASTAGAGKTQYF.

This clonotype was recorded at least ten times. The CDR3 coding sequence is TGCAGTGCTCCCCGAGGCAGTAATAATGAAAAACTGTTTTTT. It encodes CSAPRGSNNEKLFF. The chain joins TRBV20-1 to TRBJ1-4; D remains unclear. CDR1 and CDR2 (germline): DFQATT, SNEGSKA (reference sequence). The germline V and J ends were trimmed by 5 bases and 4 bases, with 14 bases remaining between them. The CDR3 runs 14 residues.

V usage is TRBV2 and J usage is TRBJ1-3; D unresolved. V lost 6 bases, J lost 0 bases, and 9 bases lay in between. Germline CDR1 and CDR2: SNHLY and FYNNEI. The CDR3 contains 14 residues. CDR3 in amino acids: CASRGSYSGNTIYF. CDR3 nucleotide sequence: TGTGCCAGCAGGGGCAGCTACTCTGGAAACACCATATATTTT.

The rearrangement joins TRBV4-1 to TRBJ1-1; the D gene is possibly TRBD1 (5 bases). The CDR3 is 18 amino acids. Trimming pared 0 bases from V and 0 bases from J, leaving 17 bases between. Germline V gene data show CDR1 as MGHRA and CDR2 as YSYEKL. DNA of the CDR3: TGCGCCAGCAGCCAAGATGACTTACCTTGGGGCGTGAACACTGAAGCTTTCTTT. Protein product: CASSQDDLPWGVNTEAFF.

This clonotype was seen only a few times. The chain combines TRBV7-2 with TRBJ2-2, with TRBD2 as a possible D gene (7 bases). This CDR3 has 17 amino acids. The ends were cut back, 1 base at V and 6 bases at J, with 18 bases in the middle. Per germline, CDR1 SGHTA and CDR2 FQGNSA. CDR3 amino acids: CASSLGRGAGAPGELFF. CDR3 bases: TGTGCCAGCAGCTTAGGCCGGGGGGCGGGAGCACCCGGGGAGCTGTTTTTT.

The rearrangement links TRBV11-2 to TRBJ2-6; TRBD2 aligns across 8 bases. V was clipped by 5 bases and J by 0 bases; unmatched bases: 12. The CDR3 covers 19 residues. Germline V gives CDR1 SGHAT, CDR2 FQNNGV. The CDR3 is CASSPAGSGTFSGANVLTF. For the CDR3, the DNA is TGTGCCAGCAGCCCTGCGGGTAGCGGGACCTTCTCTGGGGCCAACGTCCTGACTTTC. The full variable domain, rest sourced from reference TRBV11-2 and TRBJ2-6, is EAGVAQSPRYKIIEKRQSVAFWCNPISGHATLYWYQQILGQGPKLLIQFQNNGVVDDSQLPKDRFSAERLKGVDSTLKIQPAKLEDSAVYLCASSPAGSGTFSGANVLTFGAGSRLTVL.

The genes are TRBV5-5 and TRBJ2-5, with TRBD2 matching over 8 bases. J gave up 2 bases and V 0 bases, and 3 bases lay outside the gene matches. The CDR3 spans 15 residues. Per the germline V gene, CDR1 is SGHKS and CDR2 is YYEKEE (reference sequence). Here the CDR3 reads CASSLATGGQETQYF. The CDR3 nucleotides are TGTGCCAGCAGCTTGGCTACGGGGGGGCAAGAGACCCAGTACTTC.

This clonotype was detected only a few times. The gene calls are TRBV18 and TRBJ2-1; 10 bases are a match to TRBD1. This CDR3 has 17 amino acids. Per the germline V gene, CDR1 is KGHSH and CDR2 is LQKENI. With 1 base clipped from V and 9 bases from J, the junction kept 12 bases outside the gene matches. CDR3 sequence: CASSPRPGTGESGEQFF. In DNA, the CDR3 is TGTGCCAGCTCACCACGACCCGGGACAGGGGAATCGGGTGAGCAGTTCTTC.

The chain has TRBV7-9 and TRBJ1-2, with D uncertain. V was shortened by 1 base and J by 4 bases, with 10 bases between the two germline ends. Germline V gene data show CDR1 as SEHNR and CDR2 as FQNEAQ (reference sequence). The CDR3 has 14 amino acids. DNA of the CDR3: TGTGCCAGCAGCTTAGTCGGGAGAGCCTATGGCTACACCTTC. This gives the protein CASSLVGRAYGYTF.

This chain connects TRBV7-9 to TRBJ1-5; 7 bases map to TRBD1. With 3 bases clipped from V and 4 bases from J, the junction kept 6 bases outside the gene matches. Germline V gives CDR1 SEHNR, CDR2 FQNEAQ (reference sequence). The CDR3 has 15 residues. The CDR3 spells CASSFGTAVNQPQHF. Written as DNA, the CDR3 is TGTGCCAGCAGCTTCGGGACAGCGGTGAATCAGCCCCAGCATTTT.

The chain uses TRBV18 and TRBJ2-5; perhaps TRBD1 as D (6 bases). The CDR3 is 13 residues long. Trimming took off 6 bases at V and 4 bases at J, with 12 bases between the two ends. Germline V gene data show CDR1 as KGHSH and CDR2 as LQKENI. The CDR3 DNA sequence: TGTGCCAGCTCCCTACAGGGTCCAGAGACCCAGTACTTC. Amino acids: CASSLQGPETQYF.

There are a few counts of this clonotype. The chain combines TRBV27 with TRBJ2-7; possible D gene TRBD2, 5 bases. Trimming pared 2 bases from V and 1 base from J, leaving 6 bases between. Per the germline V gene, CDR1 is MNHEY and CDR2 is SMNVEV (reference sequence). The CDR3 covers 13 residues. CDR3 nucleotides: TGTGCCAGCAGTTTACGGGAATCCTACGAGCAGTACTTC. Translation gives CASSLRESYEQYF.

This clonotype was seen more than once but under ten times. The chain has TRBV20-1 and TRBJ2-3; no firm D call. Germline V CDR1 and CDR2: DFQATT, SNEGSKA (reference sequence). Trimming left V 0 bases short and J 3 bases short, with 10 bases between. The CDR3 has 14 amino acids. As DNA, the CDR3 is TGCAGTGCTAGAGATTTCCAGAGAACAGATACGCAGTATTTT. It specifies CSARDFQRTDTQYF.

This chain links TRBV20-1 with TRBJ1-2, with D uncertain. Germline V lookup: CDR1 DFQATT, CDR2 SNEGSKA (reference sequence). Trimming left V 5 bases short and J 6 bases short, with 16 bases between. The CDR3 covers 13 residues. The DNA for the CDR3 is TGCAGTGCTCACCTCGGAGTGCGGGATGGCTACACCTTC. This sequence encodes CSAHLGVRDGYTF.

The chain is built from TRBV20-1 and TRBJ2-1; 9 bases align to TRBD2. Germline V CDR1 and CDR2: DFQATT, SNEGSKA (reference sequence). V was clipped by 5 bases and J by 8 bases; unmatched bases: 13. This CDR3 is built from 15 residues. CDR3 amino acids: CSAPIPGGRVYEQFF. The CDR3 DNA is TGCAGTGCTCCAATCCCGGGCGGGAGGGTGTATGAGCAGTTCTTC.

This clonotype was found a few times. This rearrangement joins TRBV7-3 to TRBJ2-1, with D hard to call. This CDR3 has 12 amino acids. CDR1 and CDR2 (germline): SGHTA, FQGTGA. V lost 1 base and J 13 bases, leaving 11 bases between the germline ends. The DNA of the CDR3 is TGTGCCAGCAGCTTAATTTCCAGTCTTCAGTTCTTC. Encoded protein: CASSLISSLQFF.